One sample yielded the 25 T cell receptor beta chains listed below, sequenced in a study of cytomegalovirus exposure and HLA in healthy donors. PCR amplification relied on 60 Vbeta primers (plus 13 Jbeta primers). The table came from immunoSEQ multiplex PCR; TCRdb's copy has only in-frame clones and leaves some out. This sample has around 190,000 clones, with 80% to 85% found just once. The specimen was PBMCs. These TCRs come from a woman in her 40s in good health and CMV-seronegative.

Here the CDR3 reads CASSLGTGVSPLHF. CDR3 in DNA: TGTGCCAGCAGCTTAGGGACAGGGGTCTCACCCCTCCACTTT. V is TRBV13 and J is TRBJ1-6; 8 positions agree with TRBD1. Germline values: CDR1 PRHDT, CDR2 FYEKMQ (reference sequence). The trim removed 0 bases at V and 10 bases at J, leaving 2 bases unmatched. CDR3 length: 14 amino acids.

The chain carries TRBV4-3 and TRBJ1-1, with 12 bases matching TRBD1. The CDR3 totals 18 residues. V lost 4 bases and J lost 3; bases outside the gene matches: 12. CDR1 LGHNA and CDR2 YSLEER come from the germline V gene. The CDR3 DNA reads TGCGCCAGCAGCCCGGGACAGGGGGCGCGGAAGGGGCACACTGAAGCTTTCTTT. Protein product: CASSPGQGARKGHTEAFF.

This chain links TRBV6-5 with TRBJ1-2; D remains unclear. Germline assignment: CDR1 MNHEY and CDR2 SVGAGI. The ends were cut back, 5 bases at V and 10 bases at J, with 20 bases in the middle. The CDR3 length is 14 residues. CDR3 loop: CASSGTGIGGHYTF. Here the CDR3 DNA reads TGTGCCAGCAGTGGAACCGGGATCGGAGGCCACTACACCTTC.

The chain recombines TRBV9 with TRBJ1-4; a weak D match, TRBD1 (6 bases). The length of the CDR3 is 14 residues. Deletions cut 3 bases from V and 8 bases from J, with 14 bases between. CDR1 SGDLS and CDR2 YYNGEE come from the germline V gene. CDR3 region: CASSGGGEREKLFF. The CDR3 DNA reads TGTGCCAGCAGCGGAGGGGGGGAAAGGGAAAAACTGTTTTTT.

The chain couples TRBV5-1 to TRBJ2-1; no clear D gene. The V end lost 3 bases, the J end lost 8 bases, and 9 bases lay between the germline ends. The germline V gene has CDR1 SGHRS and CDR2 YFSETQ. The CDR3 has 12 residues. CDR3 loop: CASSSGLHEQFF. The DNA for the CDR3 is TGCGCCAGCAGCTCGGGTCTGCATGAGCAGTTCTTC.

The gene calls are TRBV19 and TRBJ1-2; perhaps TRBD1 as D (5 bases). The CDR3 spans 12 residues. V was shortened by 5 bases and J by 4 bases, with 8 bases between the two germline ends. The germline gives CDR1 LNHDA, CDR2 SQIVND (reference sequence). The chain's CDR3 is CASSGAAYGYTF. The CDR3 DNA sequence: TGTGCCAGTAGTGGGGCAGCCTATGGCTACACCTTC.

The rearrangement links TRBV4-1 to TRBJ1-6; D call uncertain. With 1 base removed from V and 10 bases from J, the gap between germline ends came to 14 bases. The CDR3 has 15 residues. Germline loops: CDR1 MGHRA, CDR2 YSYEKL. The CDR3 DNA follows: TGCGCCAGCAGCCAAGGGCACAGTATGGGCTCACCCCTCCACTTT. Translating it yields CASSQGHSMGSPLHF.

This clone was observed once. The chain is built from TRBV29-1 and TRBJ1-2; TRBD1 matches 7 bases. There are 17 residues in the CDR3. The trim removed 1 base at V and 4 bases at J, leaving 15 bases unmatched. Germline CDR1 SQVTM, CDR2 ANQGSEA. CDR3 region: CSVEGSGRGMEGYGYTF. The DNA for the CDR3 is TGCAGCGTTGAAGGGAGCGGCAGGGGGATGGAAGGCTATGGCTACACCTTC.

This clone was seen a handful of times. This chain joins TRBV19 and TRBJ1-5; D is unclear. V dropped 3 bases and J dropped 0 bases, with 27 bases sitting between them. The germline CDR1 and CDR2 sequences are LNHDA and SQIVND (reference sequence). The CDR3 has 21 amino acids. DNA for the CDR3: TGTGCCAGTAGTATCTCCGGGGTGACCGCCGAAAGAGTTTATAGCAATCAGCCCCAGCATTTT. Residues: CASSISGVTAERVYSNQPQHF.

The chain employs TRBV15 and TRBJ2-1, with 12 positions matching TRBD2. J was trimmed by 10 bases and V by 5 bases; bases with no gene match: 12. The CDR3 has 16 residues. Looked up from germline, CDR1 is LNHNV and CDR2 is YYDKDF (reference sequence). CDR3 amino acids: CATSGATSGSEREQFF. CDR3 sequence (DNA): TGTGCCACCAGCGGCGCGACTAGCGGGAGTGAAAGGGAGCAGTTCTTC. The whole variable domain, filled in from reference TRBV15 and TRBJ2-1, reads DAMVIQNPRYQVTQFGKPVTLSCSQTLNHNVMYWYQQKSSQAPKLLFHYYDKDFNNEADTPDNFQSRRPNTSFCFLDIRSPGLGDTAMYLCATSGATSGSEREQFFGPGTRLTVL.

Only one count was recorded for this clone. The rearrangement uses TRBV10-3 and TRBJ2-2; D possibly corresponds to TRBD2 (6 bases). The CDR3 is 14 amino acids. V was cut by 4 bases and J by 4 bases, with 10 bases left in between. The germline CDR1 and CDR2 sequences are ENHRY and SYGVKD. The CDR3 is CAISGRGSTGELFF. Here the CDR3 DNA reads TGTGCCATCAGTGGGAGGGGCAGCACCGGGGAGCTGTTTTTT.

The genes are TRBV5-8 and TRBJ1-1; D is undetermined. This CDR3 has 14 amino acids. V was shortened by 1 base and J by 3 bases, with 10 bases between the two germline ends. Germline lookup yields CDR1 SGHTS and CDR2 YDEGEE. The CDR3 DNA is TGTGCCAGCAGCTTGCAGAAGTCTGACACTGAAGCTTTCTTT. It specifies CASSLQKSDTEAFF.

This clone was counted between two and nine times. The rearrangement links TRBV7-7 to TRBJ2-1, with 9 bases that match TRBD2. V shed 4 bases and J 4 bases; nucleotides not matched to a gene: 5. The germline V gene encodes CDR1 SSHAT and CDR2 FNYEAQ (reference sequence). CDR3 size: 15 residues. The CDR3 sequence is CASSSISGRYNEQFF. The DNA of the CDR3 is TGTGCCAGCAGCTCGATTAGCGGGAGATACAATGAGCAGTTCTTC.

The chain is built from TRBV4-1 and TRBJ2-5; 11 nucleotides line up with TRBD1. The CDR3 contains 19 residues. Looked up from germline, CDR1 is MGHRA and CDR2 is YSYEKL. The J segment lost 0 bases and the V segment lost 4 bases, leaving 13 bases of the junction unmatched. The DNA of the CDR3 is TGCGCCAGCAGCCCTCCCCCGGACAGGGGGCCTAGGTACCAAGAGACCCAGTACTTC. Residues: CASSPPPDRGPRYQETQYF.

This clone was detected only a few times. CDR3 sequence reads: CATSREAGGGADTQYF. CDR3 coding DNA: TGTGCCACCAGCAGAGAAGCGGGAGGAGGGGCAGATACGCAGTATTTT. V gene TRBV15 combines with J gene TRBJ2-3, with 9 nucleotides matching TRBD2. Germline V gene data show CDR1 as LNHNV and CDR2 as YYDKDF (reference sequence). The V and J ends lost 0 bases and 4 bases, in that order; junction bases with no gene match: 5. CDR3 size: 16 residues.

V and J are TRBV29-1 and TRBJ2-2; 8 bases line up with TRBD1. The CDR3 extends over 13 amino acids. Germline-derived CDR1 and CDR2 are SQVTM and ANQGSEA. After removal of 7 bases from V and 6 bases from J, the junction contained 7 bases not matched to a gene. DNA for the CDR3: TGCAGCGCCGGACAGGGAAGGGCCGGGGAGCTGTTTTTT. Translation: CSAGQGRAGELFF.

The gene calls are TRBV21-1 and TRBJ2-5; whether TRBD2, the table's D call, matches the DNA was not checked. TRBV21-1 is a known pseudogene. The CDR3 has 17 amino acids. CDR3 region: CASSKGKVAGPGETQYF. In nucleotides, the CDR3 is TGTGCCAGCAGCAAAGGGAAGGTAGCGGGGCCAGGGGAGACCCAGTACTTC.

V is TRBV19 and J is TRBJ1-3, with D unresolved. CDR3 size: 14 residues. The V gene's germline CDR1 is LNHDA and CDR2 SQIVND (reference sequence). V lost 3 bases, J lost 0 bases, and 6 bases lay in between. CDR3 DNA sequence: TGTGCCAGTAGTATCGCGCCCTCTGGAAACACCATATATTTT. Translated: CASSIAPSGNTIYF. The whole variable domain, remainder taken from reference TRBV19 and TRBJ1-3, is DGGITQSPKYLFRKEGQNVTLSCEQNLNHDAMYWYRQDPGQGLRLIYYSQIVNDFQKGDIAEGYSVSREKKESFPLTVTSAQKNPTAFYLCASSIAPSGNTIYFGEGSWLTVV.

As DNA, the CDR3 is TGCGCCAGCAGCCCGCCCGGGGACACTGAAGCTTTCTTT. It specifies CASSPPGDTEAFF. The rearrangement uses TRBV4-3 and TRBJ1-1; D gene uncertain. This CDR3 spans 13 amino acids. Germline CDR1 LGHNA, CDR2 YSLEER. Trimming removed 4 bases at V and 3 bases at J, with 9 bases between.

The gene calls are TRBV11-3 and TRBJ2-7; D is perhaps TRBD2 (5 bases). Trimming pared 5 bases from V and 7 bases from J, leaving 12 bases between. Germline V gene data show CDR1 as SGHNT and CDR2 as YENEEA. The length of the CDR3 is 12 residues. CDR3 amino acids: CASSRDSGEQYV. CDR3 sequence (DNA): TGTGCCAGCAGCAGAGACTCGGGAGAGCAGTACGTC.

Written as DNA, the CDR3 is TGTGCCAGCAACGGCGGGAAGCAGTACTTC. It codes for CASNGGKQYF. The gene calls are TRBV6-1 and TRBJ2-7, with D maybe TRBD2 (6 bases). The V end was cut by 7 bases, the J end by 8 bases, with 9 bases between. CDR3 length: 10 residues. The germline V gene has CDR1 MNHNS and CDR2 SASEGT.

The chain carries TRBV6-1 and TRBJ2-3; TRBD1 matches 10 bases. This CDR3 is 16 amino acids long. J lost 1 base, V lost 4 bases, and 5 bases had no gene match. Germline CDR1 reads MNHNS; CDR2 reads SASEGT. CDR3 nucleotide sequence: TGTGCCAGCAGTGGAAGGGACAGGGGAGGCACAGATACGCAGTATTTT. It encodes CASSGRDRGGTDTQYF.

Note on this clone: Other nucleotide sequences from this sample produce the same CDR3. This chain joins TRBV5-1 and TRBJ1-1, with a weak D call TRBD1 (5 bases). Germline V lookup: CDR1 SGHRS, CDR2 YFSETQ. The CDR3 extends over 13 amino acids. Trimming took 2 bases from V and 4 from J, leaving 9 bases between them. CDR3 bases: TGCGCCAGCAGCTTAAGGGGTGGCACTGAAGCTTTCTTT. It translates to CASSLRGGTEAFF.

This CDR3 is CASSPRDRGKLFF. The CDR3 region has the DNA TGTGCCAGCTCACCCCGGGACAGGGGAAAACTGTTTTTT. This chain links TRBV18 with TRBJ1-4; 10 positions match TRBD1. J gave up 10 bases and V 3 bases, and 2 bases lay outside the gene matches. The V gene's germline CDR1 is KGHSH and CDR2 LQKENI. CDR3 length: 13 residues.

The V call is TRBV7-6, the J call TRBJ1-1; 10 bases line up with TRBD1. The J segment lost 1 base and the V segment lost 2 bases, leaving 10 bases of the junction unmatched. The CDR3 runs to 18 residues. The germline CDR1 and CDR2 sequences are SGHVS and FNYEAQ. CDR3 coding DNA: TGTGCCAGCAGCTTAAGATGGGACAGGGGTTTAAAGAACACTGAAGCTTTCTTT. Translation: CASSLRWDRGLKNTEAFF.